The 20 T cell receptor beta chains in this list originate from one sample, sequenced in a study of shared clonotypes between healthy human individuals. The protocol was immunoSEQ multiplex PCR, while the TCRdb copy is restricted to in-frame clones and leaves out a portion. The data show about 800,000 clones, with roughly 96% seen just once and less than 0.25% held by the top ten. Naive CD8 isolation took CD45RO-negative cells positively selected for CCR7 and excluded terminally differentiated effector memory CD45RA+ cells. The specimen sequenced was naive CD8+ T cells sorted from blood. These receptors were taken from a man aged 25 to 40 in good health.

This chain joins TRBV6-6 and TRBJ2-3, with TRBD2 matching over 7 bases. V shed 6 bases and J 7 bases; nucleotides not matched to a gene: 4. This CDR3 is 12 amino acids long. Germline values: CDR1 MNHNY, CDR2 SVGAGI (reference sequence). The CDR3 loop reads CASSPGGNTQYF. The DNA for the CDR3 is TGTGCCAGCAGCCCGGGGGGAAATACGCAGTATTTT.

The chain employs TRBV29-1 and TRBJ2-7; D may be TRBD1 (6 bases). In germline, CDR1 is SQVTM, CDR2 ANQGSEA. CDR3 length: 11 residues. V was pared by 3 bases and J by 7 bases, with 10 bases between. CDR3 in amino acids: CSVEGAREQYF. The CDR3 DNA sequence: TGCAGCGTTGAGGGGGCGCGGGAGCAGTACTTC.

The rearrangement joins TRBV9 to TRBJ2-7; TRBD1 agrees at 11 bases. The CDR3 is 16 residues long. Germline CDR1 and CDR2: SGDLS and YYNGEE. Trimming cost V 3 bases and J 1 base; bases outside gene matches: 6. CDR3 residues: CASSAQDRGLSYEQYF. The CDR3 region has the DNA TGTGCCAGCAGCGCCCAGGACAGGGGGCTTTCCTACGAGCAGTACTTC.

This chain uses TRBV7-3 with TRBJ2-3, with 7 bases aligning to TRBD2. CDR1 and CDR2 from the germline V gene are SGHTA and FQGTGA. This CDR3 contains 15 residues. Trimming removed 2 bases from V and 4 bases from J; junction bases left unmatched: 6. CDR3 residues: CASSLDGRISDTQYF. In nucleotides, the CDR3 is TGTGCCAGCAGCTTAGACGGGAGGATTTCAGATACGCAGTATTTT.

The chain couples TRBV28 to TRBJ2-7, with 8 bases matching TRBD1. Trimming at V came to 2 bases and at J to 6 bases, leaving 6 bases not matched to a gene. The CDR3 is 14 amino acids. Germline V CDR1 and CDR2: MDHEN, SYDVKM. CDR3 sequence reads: CASSLQGTGLEQYF. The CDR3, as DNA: TGTGCCAGCAGTTTACAAGGGACAGGTCTCGAGCAGTACTTC.

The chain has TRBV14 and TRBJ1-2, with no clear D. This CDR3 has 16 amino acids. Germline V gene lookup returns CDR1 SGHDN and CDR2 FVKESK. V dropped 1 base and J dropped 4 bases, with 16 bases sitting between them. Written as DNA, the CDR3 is TGTGCCAGCAGCCAAGCGTTCGAGAGCCCTCCCTATGGCTACACCTTC. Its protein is CASSQAFESPPYGYTF.

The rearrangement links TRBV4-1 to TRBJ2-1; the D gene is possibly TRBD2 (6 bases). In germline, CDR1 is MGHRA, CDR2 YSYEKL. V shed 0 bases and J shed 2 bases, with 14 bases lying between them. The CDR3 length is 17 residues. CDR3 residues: CASSQDSGTYTYNEQFF. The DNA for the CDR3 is TGCGCCAGCAGCCAAGATAGTGGGACTTACACCTACAATGAGCAGTTCTTC.

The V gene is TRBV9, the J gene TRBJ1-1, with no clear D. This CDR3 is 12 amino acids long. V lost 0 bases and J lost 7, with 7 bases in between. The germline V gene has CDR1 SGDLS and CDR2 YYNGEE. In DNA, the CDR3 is TGTGCCAGCAGCGTAGCGTATGGTGAAGCTTTCTTT. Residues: CASSVAYGEAFF.

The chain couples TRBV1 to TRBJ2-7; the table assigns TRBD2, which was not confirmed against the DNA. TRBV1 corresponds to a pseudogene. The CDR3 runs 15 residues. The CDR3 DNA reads TGCACCAGCAGCCAGTCCGGGACTAGACCCTACGAGCAGTACTTC. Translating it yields CTSSQSGTRPYEQYF.

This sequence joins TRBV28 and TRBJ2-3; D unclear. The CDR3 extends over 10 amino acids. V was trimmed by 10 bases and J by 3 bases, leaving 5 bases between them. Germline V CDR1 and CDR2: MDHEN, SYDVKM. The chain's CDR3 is CATQTDTQYF. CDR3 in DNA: TGTGCCACCCAAACAGATACGCAGTATTTT.

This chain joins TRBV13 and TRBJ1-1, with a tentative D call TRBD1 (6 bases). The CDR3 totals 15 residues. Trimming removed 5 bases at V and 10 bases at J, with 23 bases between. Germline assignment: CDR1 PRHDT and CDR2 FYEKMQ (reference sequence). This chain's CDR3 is CASSNWSAGESGAFF. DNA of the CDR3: TGTGCCAGCAGCAACTGGTCGGCAGGGGAGTCAGGAGCTTTCTTT.

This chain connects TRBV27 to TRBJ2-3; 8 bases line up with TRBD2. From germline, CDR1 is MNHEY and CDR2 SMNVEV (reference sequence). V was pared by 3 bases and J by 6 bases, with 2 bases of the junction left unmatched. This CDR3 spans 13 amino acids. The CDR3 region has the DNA TGTGCCAGCAGTTTCGGCGGGAGGGATACGCAGTATTTT. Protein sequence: CASSFGGRDTQYF.

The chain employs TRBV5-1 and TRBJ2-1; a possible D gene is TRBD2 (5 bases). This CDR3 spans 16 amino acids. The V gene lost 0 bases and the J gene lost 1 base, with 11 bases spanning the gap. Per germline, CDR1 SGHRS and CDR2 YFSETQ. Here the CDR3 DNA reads TGCGCCAGCAGCTTGGAGGATGGGAGTTCCTACAATGAGCAGTTCTTC. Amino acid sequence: CASSLEDGSSYNEQFF.

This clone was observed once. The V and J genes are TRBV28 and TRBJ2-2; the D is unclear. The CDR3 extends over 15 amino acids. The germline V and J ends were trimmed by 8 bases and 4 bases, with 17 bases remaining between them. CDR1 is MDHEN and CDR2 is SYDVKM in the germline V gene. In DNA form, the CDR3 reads TGTGCCAGCCTACAAGTCGATGGGGTCACCGGGGAGCTGTTTTTT. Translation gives CASLQVDGVTGELFF.

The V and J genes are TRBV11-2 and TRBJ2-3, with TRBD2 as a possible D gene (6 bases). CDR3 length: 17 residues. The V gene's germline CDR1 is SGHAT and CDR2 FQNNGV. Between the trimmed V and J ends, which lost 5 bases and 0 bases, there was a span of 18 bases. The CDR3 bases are TGTGCCAGCAGCCCAGACCTGGGAGGCGTAAGCACAGATACGCAGTATTTT. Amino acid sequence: CASSPDLGGVSTDTQYF.

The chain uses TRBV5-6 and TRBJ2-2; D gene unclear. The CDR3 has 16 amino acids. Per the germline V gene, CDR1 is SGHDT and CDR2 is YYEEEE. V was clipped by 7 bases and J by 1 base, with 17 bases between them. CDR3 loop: CASGLSLWGNTGELFF. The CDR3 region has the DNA TGTGCCAGCGGGTTAAGTCTGTGGGGGAACACCGGGGAGCTGTTTTTT.

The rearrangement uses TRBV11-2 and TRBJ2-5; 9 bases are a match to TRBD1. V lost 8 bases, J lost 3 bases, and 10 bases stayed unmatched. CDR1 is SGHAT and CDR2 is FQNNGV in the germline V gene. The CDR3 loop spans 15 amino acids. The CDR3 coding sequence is TGTGCCAGCGGACTCTGGGGACAGGGTGAAGAGACCCAGTACTTC. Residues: CASGLWGQGEETQYF. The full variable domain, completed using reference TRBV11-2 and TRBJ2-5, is EAGVAQSPRYKIIEKRQSVAFWCNPISGHATLYWYQQILGQGPKLLIQFQNNGVVDDSQLPKDRFSAERLKGVDSTLKIQPAKLEDSAVYLCASGLWGQGEETQYFGPGTRLLVL.

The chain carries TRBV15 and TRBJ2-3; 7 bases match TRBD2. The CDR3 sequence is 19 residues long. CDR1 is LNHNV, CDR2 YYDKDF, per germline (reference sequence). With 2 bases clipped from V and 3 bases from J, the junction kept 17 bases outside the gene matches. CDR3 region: CATSRFPSSSSGITDTQYF. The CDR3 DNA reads TGTGCCACCAGCAGATTTCCCAGTTCGTCTAGCGGAATAACAGATACGCAGTATTTT.

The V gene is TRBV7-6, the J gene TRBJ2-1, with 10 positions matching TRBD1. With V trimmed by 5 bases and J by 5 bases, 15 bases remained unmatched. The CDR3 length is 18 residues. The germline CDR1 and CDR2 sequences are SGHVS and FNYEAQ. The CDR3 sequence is CASSVEIEAGTGDNEQFF. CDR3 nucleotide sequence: TGTGCCAGCAGCGTAGAGATAGAAGCCGGGACAGGGGACAATGAGCAGTTCTTC.

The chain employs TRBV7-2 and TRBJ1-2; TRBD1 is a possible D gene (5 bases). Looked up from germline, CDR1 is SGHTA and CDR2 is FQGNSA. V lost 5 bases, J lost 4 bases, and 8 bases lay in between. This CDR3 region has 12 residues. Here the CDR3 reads CASSQQVYGYTF. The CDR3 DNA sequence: TGTGCCAGCAGCCAACAGGTCTATGGCTACACCTTC. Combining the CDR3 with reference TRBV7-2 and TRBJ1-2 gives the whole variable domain GAGVSQSPSNKVTEKGKDVELRCDPISGHTALYWYRQSLGQGLEFLIYFQGNSAPDKSGLPSDRFSAERTGGSVSTLTIQRTQQEDSAVYLCASSQQVYGYTFGSGTRLTVV.